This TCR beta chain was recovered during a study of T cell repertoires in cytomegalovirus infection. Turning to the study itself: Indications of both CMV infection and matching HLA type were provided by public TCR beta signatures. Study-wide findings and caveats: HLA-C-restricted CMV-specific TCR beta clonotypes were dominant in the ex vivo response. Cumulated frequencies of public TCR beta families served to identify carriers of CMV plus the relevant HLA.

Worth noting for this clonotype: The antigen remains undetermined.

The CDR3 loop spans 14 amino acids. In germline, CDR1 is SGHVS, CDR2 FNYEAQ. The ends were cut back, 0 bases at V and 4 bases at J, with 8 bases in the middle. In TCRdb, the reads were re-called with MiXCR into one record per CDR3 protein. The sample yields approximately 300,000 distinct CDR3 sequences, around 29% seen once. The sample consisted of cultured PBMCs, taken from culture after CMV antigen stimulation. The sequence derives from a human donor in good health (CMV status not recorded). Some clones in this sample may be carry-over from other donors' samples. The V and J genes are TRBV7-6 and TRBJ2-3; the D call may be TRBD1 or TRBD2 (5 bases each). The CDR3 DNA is TGTGCCAGCAGCTTAGCGGGGGAGCCAGATACGCAGTATTTT. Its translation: CASSLAGEPDTQYF.